This is a list of T cell receptor beta chains from one sample in a study of identifying expanded T cells in peripheral blood. Clones were read by immunoSEQ multiplex PCR, and TCRdb kept only the in-frame ones, dropping some. This sample yields under 150,000 clones, of which 80% to 90% are seen a single time; 8.4% belongs to the top ten. Sequenced sample: blood. These receptors all come from a person aged 18 to 70 in good health. CDR3s include the opening cysteine and the closing phenylalanine or tryptophan. A D gene is named only where the DNA matches it firmly. Size values are once, few and many counts, or a class for expanded clones, and some rows have none.

TRBJ2-1,TRBV27,.,.,CASIEMGGLNEQFF,TGTGCCAGCATCGAGATGGGAGGTCTCAATGAGCAGTTCTTC
TRBJ1-3,TRBV30,.,.,CAWSGGSGNTIYF,TGTGCCTGGAGCGGGGGCTCTGGAAACACCATATATTTT
TRBJ2-7,TRBV30,TRBD1,.,CASSKRESFRDRGYEQYF,TGTGCCTCCTCAAAGAGGGAGAGCTTCCGGGACAGGGGCTACGAGCAGTACTTC
TRBJ1-5,TRBV15,TRBD1,.,CATGEDREGVGNQPQHF,TGTGCCACAGGGGAGGACAGGGAAGGCGTGGGCAATCAGCCCCAGCATTTT
TRBJ1-2,TRBV5-6,TRBD1,few,CASSSKDRGNLGYTF,TGTGCCAGCAGCTCCAAAGACAGGGGAAACCTTGGGTACACCTTC
TRBJ2-5,TRBV20-1,.,.,CSHRVYLTQYF,TGCAGTCATCGCGTATATTTGACCCAGTACTTC
TRBJ1-1,TRBV10-3,TRBD1,once,CAISDPTGLNTEAFF,TGTGCCATCAGTGACCCGACAGGGTTGAACACTGAAGCTTTCTTT
TRBJ2-7,TRBV7-2,.,few,CASSLALDEQYF,TGTGCCAGCAGCCTGGCCTTGGACGAGCAGTACTTC
TRBJ1-5,TRBV18,.,.,CASSPVSVYSNQPQHF,TGTGCCAGCTCACCGGTATCCGTATATAGCAATCAGCCCCAGCATTTT
TRBJ1-2,TRBV6-6,.,.,CASSLTSYGYTF,TGTGCCAGCAGTTTGACAAGCTATGGCTACACCTTC
TRBJ2-5,TRBV29-1,TRBD2,.,CSVATERERWETQYF,TGCAGCGTTGCAACCGAGCGGGAGCGGTGGGAGACCCAGTACTTC
TRBJ1-2,TRBV18,TRBD1,few,CASSPQDRDRLDTF,TGTGCCAGCTCACCACAAGACCGGGACAGACTCGACACCTTC
TRBJ2-2,TRBV19,TRBD1,.,CASTKPGTENTGELFF,TGTGCCAGTACCAAACCCGGGACAGAGAACACCGGGGAGCTGTTTTTT
TRBJ1-1,TRBV5-1,.,.,CASSLGGGAGYTEAFF,TGCGCCAGCAGCTTGGGAGGAGGGGCCGGGTACACTGAAGCTTTCTTT
TRBJ1-1,TRBV7-2,.,.,CASSPQGDTEAFF,TGTGCCAGCAGCCCTCAGGGTGACACTGAAGCTTTCTTT
TRBJ1-6,TRBV6-5,.,.,CASKAGENSPLHF,TGTGCCAGCAAGGCCGGGGAGAATTCACCCCTCCACTTT
TRBJ1-4,TRBV9,.,.,CASSVAGHGEKLFF,TGTGCCAGCAGCGTAGCAGGACATGGGGAAAAACTGTTTTTT
TRBJ2-3,TRBV10-3,.,.,CAIRLGDTQYF,TGTGCCATCCGACTAGGGGATACGCAGTATTTT
TRBJ1-1,TRBV29-1,TRBD1,medium-sized,CSALRQGFEAFF,TGCAGCGCCCTTAGACAGGGGTTTGAAGCTTTCTTT
TRBJ2-7,TRBV18,.,.,CASSPFPGTYEQYF,TGTGCCAGCTCACCATTTCCCGGTACCTACGAGCAGTACTTC
TRBJ1-4,TRBV28,TRBD1,.,CASRSQGNEKLFF,TGTGCCAGCAGGTCACAGGGGAACGAAAAACTGTTTTTT
TRBJ1-3,TRBV12-5,.,.,CASGLTSGNTIYF,TGTGCTAGTGGTTTGACCAGCGGCAACACCATATATTTT
TRBJ1-3,TRBV6-1,.,few,CASSEDSWIGGNTIYF,TGTGCCAGCAGTGAAGATTCGTGGATAGGAGGAAACACCATATATTTT
TRBJ1-3,TRBV18,.,.,CASRQPTHSGNTIYF,TGTGCCAGTCGACAGCCGACCCACTCTGGAAACACCATATATTTT
TRBJ2-6,TRBV5-1,.,.,CASSLAPGGANVLTF,TGCGCCAGCAGCTTGGCTCCGGGTGGGGCCAACGTCCTGACTTTC
TRBJ2-5,TRBV2,TRBD2,.,CARSTSGAPGTQYF,TGTGCCAGGTCGACTAGCGGGGCGCCGGGGACCCAGTACTTC
TRBJ2-7,TRBV4-3,.,.,CASSQDRTTYYEQYF,TGCGCCAGCAGCCAAGACAGGACTACTTACTACGAGCAGTACTTC
TRBJ2-4,TRBV28,TRBD1,.,CASSLLGQGSYIQYF,TGTGCCAGCAGTTTATTGGGACAGGGGTCGTACATTCAGTACTTC
TRBJ1-2,TRBV15,.,.,CATSRDASGYGYTF,TGTGCCACCTCCAGGGACGCCTCGGGGTATGGCTACACCTTC
TRBJ2-5,TRBV10-1,TRBD2,.,CASSERERETQYF,TGCGCCAGCTCCGAGCGGGAGAGGGAGACCCAGTACTTC
TRBJ2-2,TRBV7-3,.,once,CASSSTANTGELFF,TGTGCCAGCAGTTCGACTGCGAACACCGGGGAGCTGTTTTTT
TRBJ2-2,TRBV6-1,TRBD2,.,CASSERAGGVTGELFF,TGTGCCAGCAGTGAAAGAGCGGGAGGGGTCACCGGGGAGCTGTTTTTT
TRBJ1-5,TRBV27,TRBD1,once,CASSPGRGWDQPQHF,TGTGCCAGCAGTCCAGGCAGGGGGTGGGATCAGCCCCAGCATTTT
TRBJ2-5,TRBV7-9,.,.,CASSLYQETQYF,TGTGCCAGCAGCTTATACCAAGAGACCCAGTACTTC
TRBJ2-5,TRBV6-1,.,.,CASSPISGERETQYF,TGTGCCAGCAGTCCGATATCGGGAGAGAGAGAGACCCAGTACTTC
TRBJ2-5,TRBV5-4,.,.,CASSLSFQGPQETQYF,TGTGCCAGCAGCTTGAGCTTTCAGGGGCCCCAAGAGACCCAGTACTTC
TRBJ1-2,TRBV6-6,.,.,CASSYSVDRNF,TGTGCCAGCAGTTACTCGGTGGACAGAAACTTC